A selection of T cell receptor beta chains follows, all from one sample in a study of cytomegalovirus exposure and HLA in healthy donors. Only in-frame clones appear in the TCRdb table, and some are missing; sequencing was by immunoSEQ multiplex PCR. This sample has some 99,000 clones, with around 73% found just once. The sample taken for sequencing was PBMCs. Receptors originate from a man aged 40-49 years in good health and CMV-seronegative. The CDR3 runs from the conserved cysteine through the conserved F or W. The D gene is left open where the match is weak. Clone size appears in some rows only: once, few, many, or a class for an expanded clone.

CASSFLRGADTQYF TGTGCCAGCAGTTTCTTGCGGGGGGCCGATACGCAGTATTTT TRBJ2-3 NA TRBD2 TRBV27 14
CASSRDSAKNIQYF TGCGCCAGCAGCAGAGACAGTGCCAAAAACATTCAGTACTTC TRBJ2-4 NA NA TRBV5-1 14
CASSLTSGEGETQYF TGTGCCAGCAGCTTAACTAGCGGGGAGGGGGAGACCCAGTACTTC TRBJ2-5 NA TRBD2 TRBV7-3 15
CASSAGLAGGPGKNIQYF TGTGCCAGCAGCGCCGGACTAGCGGGGGGGCCGGGCAAAAACATTCAGTACTTC TRBJ2-4 NA TRBD2 TRBV11-2 18
CASSRRPTEAFF TGTGCCAGCTCGCGCCGCCCCACTGAAGCTTTCTTT TRBJ1-1 NA NA TRBV18 12
CASSSDRAEQYF TGTGCCAGCAGCTCCGACAGGGCCGAGCAGTACTTC TRBJ2-7 NA TRBD1 TRBV5-8 12
CASSTGQGFYTEAFF TGCGCCAGCAGCACCGGACAGGGATTCTACACTGAAGCTTTCTTT TRBJ1-1 few TRBD1 TRBV5-1 15
CASREPGLNTQYF TGTGCCAGCAGGGAGCCAGGGCTCAATACGCAGTATTTT TRBJ2-3 NA NA TRBV6-5 13
CASRMGRPPSGNTIYF TGTGCCAGCAGAATGGGGAGACCCCCCTCTGGAAACACCATATATTTT TRBJ1-3 NA NA TRBV6-6 16
CASSYPGEAIYGYTF TGTGCCAGCAGTTACCCTGGGGAGGCAATCTATGGCTACACCTTC TRBJ1-2 NA NA TRBV6-5 15
CASLSGVYGYTF TGTGCCAGTCTTTCCGGGGTCTATGGCTACACCTTC TRBJ1-2 NA NA TRBV7-2 12
CASSFQGNEQYF TGCGCCAGCAGCTTCCAGGGAAACGAGCAGTACTTC TRBJ2-7 NA NA TRBV5-1 12
CASSFSGENTGELFF TGCGCCAGCAGCTTTAGCGGGGAGAACACCGGGGAGCTGTTTTTT TRBJ2-2 NA TRBD2 TRBV5-1 15
CASSSSGTGDTEAFF TGTGCCAGCAGTTCATCCGGGACAGGGGACACTGAAGCTTTCTTT TRBJ1-1 NA TRBD1 TRBV28 15
CASSQDRPSGNTIYF TGCGCCAGCAGCCAAGACAGGCCCTCTGGAAACACCATATATTTT TRBJ1-3 NA NA TRBV4-3 15
CASSFWAENSETQYF TGTGCCAGCAGCTTTTGGGCAGAAAACTCGGAGACCCAGTACTTC TRBJ2-5 NA NA TRBV13 15
CASSWGQGRNEQYF TGTGCCAGCAGCTGGGGACAGGGGAGAAACGAGCAGTACTTC TRBJ2-7 NA TRBD1 TRBV5-8 14
CATSPRQGDQPQHF TGTGCCACCAGCCCCCGACAGGGGGATCAGCCCCAGCATTTT TRBJ1-5 NA TRBD1 TRBV15 14
CASSPSRGQNEKLFF TGTGCCAGCAGCCCCAGTCGGGGACAGAATGAAAAACTGTTTTTT TRBJ1-4 NA TRBD1 TRBV7-9 15
CASSAASGETYEQYF TGCGCCAGCAGCGCGGCTAGCGGGGAAACCTACGAGCAGTACTTC TRBJ2-7 NA TRBD2 TRBV5-1 15
CAWSQEWTGAYEQYF TGTGCCTGGAGTCAAGAATGGACAGGGGCCTACGAGCAGTACTTC TRBJ2-7 NA TRBD1 TRBV30 15
CASSSPGDGNTIYF TGTGCCAGCAGCTCCCCGGGGGACGGAAACACCATATATTTT TRBJ1-3 few NA TRBV7-6 14
CASSYAGVSNEKLFF TGCGCCAGCAGCTACGCAGGGGTCTCTAATGAAAAACTGTTTTTT TRBJ1-4 few NA TRBV4-3 15
CASSGVGRREYF TGTGCCAGCAGTGGGGTGGGCAGGCGGGAGTACTTC TRBJ2-5 NA NA TRBV28 12
CASSPGTNYNEQFF TGTGCCAGCAGCCCCGGGACTAACTACAATGAGCAGTTCTTC TRBJ2-1 NA TRBD2 TRBV4-2 14
CASSLDGGGEETQYF TGTGCCAGCAGCCTCGACGGGGGAGGGGAAGAGACCCAGTACTTC TRBJ2-5 NA TRBD2 TRBV11-2 15
CASSQGPSGGREQFF TGTGCCAGCAGTCAGGGGCCTAGCGGGGGAAGGGAGCAGTTCTTC TRBJ2-1 NA TRBD2 TRBV6-1 15
CASSVGEPYEQYF TGTGCCAGTAGTGTCGGGGAGCCCTACGAGCAGTACTTC TRBJ2-7 NA NA TRBV19 13
CASSTVYNSPLHF TGTGCCAGTAGTACGGTCTATAATTCACCCCTCCACTTT TRBJ1-6 NA NA TRBV19 13
CASSLGVGGETQYF TGTGCCAGCAGCTTAGGTGTGGGGGGAGAGACCCAGTACTTC TRBJ2-5 NA NA TRBV7-9 14
CASSQTTGMNTEAFF TGCGCCAGCAGCCAGACGACAGGAATGAACACTGAAGCTTTCTTT TRBJ1-1 NA NA TRBV4-1 15